This TCR beta chain was obtained from a study of OX40 agonist ivuxolimab in advanced cancers. Regarding the study as a whole: At doses 0.1 to 3.0 mg/kg, CD4+ and CD8+ clones expanded. On average, a greater number of expanded clones characterised CD8+ T cells relative to CD4+.

A word on this clone: Its specificity is unknown.

Profiled with immunoSEQ multiplex PCR; TCRdb holds only in-frame clones, not every one. The data contain over 70,000 clones, about 82% of them seen just once; the ten biggest clones take up 6.9%. This CDR3 has 13 residues. The J segment lost 4 bases and the V segment lost 5 bases, leaving 2 bases of the junction unmatched. In germline, CDR1 is SEHNR, CDR2 FQNEAQ (reference sequence). V usage is TRBV7-9 and J usage is TRBJ2-1; 7 positions agree with TRBD1. This material consisted of CD4+ or CD8+ T cells sorted from blood, taken in a trial of the OX40 agonist ivuxolimab. The TCR originated in an adult with an advanced solid tumor such as melanoma, head and neck, liver or kidney cancer. CDR3 sequence: CASSRQGYNEQFF. The CDR3, as DNA: TGTGCCAGCAGCCGACAGGGTTACAATGAGCAGTTCTTC.